This T cell receptor beta chain came from a study of cytomegalovirus exposure and HLA in healthy donors. Study-wide findings and caveats: In a later analysis, most CMV-associated TCR beta chains appeared HLA-restricted. Only CMV serostatus was available as immune exposure information.

Trimming removed 0 bases from V and 5 bases from J, with 14 bases in between. This CDR3 spans 16 amino acids. As concerns this clone: Its antigen is not identified.

Each donor was nominally healthy when sampled (though unrecorded immune exposures were likely). Primers included in the PCR were 60 Vbeta and 13 Jbeta primers. Here immunoSEQ multiplex PCR was the method, and the copy in TCRdb shows in-frame clones only, minus some. The sample lists over 150,000 clones; around 72% were seen once. This TCR was recovered from a man aged 18 to 29 in good health and CMV-seronegative. The chain links TRBV23-1 to TRBJ1-3; D is undetermined. TRBV23-1 is noted as an ORF with a role that remains uncertain. The sequenced sample was PBMCs. Written as DNA, the CDR3 is TGCGCCAGCAGTCAATCCGGGTCCGCGGCGAGAAACACCATATATTTT. As protein: CASSQSGSAARNTIYF.